These 21 T cell receptor beta chains originate from one sample sequenced in a study of blood T cell repertoires in COVID-19. Produced via immunoSEQ multiplex PCR; TCRdb's table is partial and in-frame only. The sample records fewer than 85,000 clones, approximately 78% being singletons. Material for sequencing was peripheral blood. These receptors originate from a woman aged 55-70 years with acute or convalescent COVID-19.

The chain carries TRBV25-1 and TRBJ1-6, with D perhaps matching TRBD1 (6 bases). Germline assignment: CDR1 MGHDK and CDR2 SYGVNS. This CDR3 contains 17 residues. Trimming took 5 bases from V and 0 from J, leaving 14 bases between them. The CDR3 spells CASSPGHVSSYNSPLHF. DNA of the CDR3: TGTGCCAGCAGTCCGGGACATGTGAGCTCCTATAATTCACCCCTCCACTTT.

This rearrangement joins TRBV29-1 to TRBJ1-2; 9 bases are a match to TRBD1. The CDR3 loop spans 15 amino acids. Looked up from germline, CDR1 is SQVTM and CDR2 is ANQGSEA. With 0 bases clipped from V and 7 bases from J, the junction kept 9 bases outside the gene matches. Here the CDR3 reads CSVEDRDREAGGYTF. The CDR3 region has the DNA TGCAGCGTTGAAGATAGGGACAGGGAGGCGGGTGGCTACACCTTC.

The chain recombines TRBV4-2 with TRBJ1-1; TRBD1 matches 7 bases. CDR3 length equals 14 residues. Losses at the gene ends were 0 bases for V and 3 bases for J; bases not matched to a gene: 1. Per the germline V gene, CDR1 is LGHNA and CDR2 is YNFKEQ. CDR3 bases: TGTGCCAGCAGCCAAGAACAGGGGTACACTGAAGCTTTCTTT. The encoded protein is CASSQEQGYTEAFF.

The rearrangement links TRBV5-1 to TRBJ1-1, with D possibly TRBD1 on 6 matching bases. This CDR3 spans 13 amino acids. Germline CDR1 reads SGHRS; CDR2 reads YFSETQ. V was cut by 2 bases and J by 4 bases, with 9 bases left in between. Written as DNA, the CDR3 is TGCGCCAGCAGCTTAAGACAGGCCACTGAAGCTTTCTTT. Amino acids: CASSLRQATEAFF.

This clone was picked up a small number of times. The chain carries TRBV7-9 and TRBJ1-2, with TRBD1 matching 7 bases. CDR1 is SEHNR and CDR2 is FQNEAQ in the germline V gene (reference sequence). The CDR3 contains 14 residues. J gave up 3 bases and V 5 bases, and 6 bases lay outside the gene matches. The CDR3 is CASSPDRVHYGYTF. The CDR3 nucleotides are TGTGCCAGCAGCCCTGACAGGGTACACTATGGCTACACCTTC.

V and J are TRBV5-5 and TRBJ1-1; no definite D call. The length of the CDR3 is 14 residues. The V and J ends lost 1 base and 10 bases respectively, with 17 bases between them. CDR1 is SGHKS and CDR2 is YYEKEE in the germline V gene (reference sequence). CDR3 loop: CASSLLISTAVAFF. The CDR3 DNA follows: TGTGCCAGCAGCTTGTTAATTTCCACAGCGGTAGCTTTCTTT.

The rearrangement joins TRBV30 to TRBJ2-7; 7 bases match TRBD1. V trimming: 4 bases; J trimming: 4 bases; junction bases outside the gene matches: 7. The CDR3 covers 13 residues. Germline V lookup: CDR1 GTSNPN, CDR2 SVGIG (reference sequence). CDR3 DNA: TGTGCCTGGATAGGGGGCGAGGGGTACGAGCAGTACGTC. It is translated as CAWIGGEGYEQYV.

The chain carries TRBV27 and TRBJ1-2, with TRBD1 matching over 8 bases. V lost 3 bases to trimming and J lost 6 bases; unmatched junction nucleotides: 6. This CDR3 comprises 14 residues. Germline V lookup: CDR1 MNHEY, CDR2 SMNVEV (reference sequence). The CDR3 nucleotides are TGTGCCAGCAGTTTGTCGGTGACAGGGGATGGCTACACCTTC. Its translation: CASSLSVTGDGYTF.

This clone was found a few times. This chain links TRBV5-6 with TRBJ1-2, with a weak D call TRBD1 (5 bases). V was trimmed by 3 bases and J by 6 bases, leaving 9 bases between them. CDR3 size: 12 residues. Germline V lookup: CDR1 SGHDT, CDR2 YYEEEE. The CDR3 DNA reads as TGTGCCAGCAGCTGGCAGGGTAATGGCTACACCTTC. Translated, it gives CASSWQGNGYTF. Combining the CDR3 with reference TRBV5-6 and TRBJ1-2 gives the whole variable domain DAGVTQSPTHLIKTRGQQVTLRCSPKSGHDTVSWYQQALGQGPQFIFQYYEEEERQRGNFPDRFSGHQFPNYSSELNVNALLLGDSALYLCASSWQGNGYTFGSGTRLTVV.

The rearrangement links TRBV19 to TRBJ2-3, with TRBD2 matching 8 bases. Germline V gene lookup returns CDR1 LNHDA and CDR2 SQIVND (reference sequence). With V trimmed by 7 bases and J by 6 bases, 6 bases remained unmatched. The length of the CDR3 is 13 residues. The CDR3 region is CASNGGVPDTQYF. CDR3 DNA sequence: TGTGCCAGTAACGGGGGGGTGCCGGATACGCAGTATTTT.

This chain connects TRBV2 to TRBJ1-6; D unresolved. V lost 0 bases and J lost 7, with 13 bases in between. The CDR3 is made up of 16 amino acids. Germline CDR1 SNHLY, CDR2 FYNNEI. The CDR3 DNA is TGTGCCAGCAGTGAAGCGCTTCCCAGATTGAATTCACCCCTCCACTTT. It encodes CASSEALPRLNSPLHF.

The V gene is TRBV5-1, the J gene TRBJ2-2; possibly TRBD2 for D (6 bases). CDR3 size: 17 residues. Germline V CDR1 and CDR2: SGHRS, YFSETQ. V was pared by 4 bases and J by 7 bases, with 23 bases between. The CDR3 region is CASSTTGLPQSYGELFF. The DNA for the CDR3 is TGCGCCAGCAGCACCACGGGACTCCCTCAAAGTTACGGGGAGCTGTTTTTT.

The genes are TRBV24-1 and TRBJ2-7; maybe TRBD1 (6 bases). The CDR3 loop spans 13 amino acids. The ends were cut back, 6 bases at V and 5 bases at J, with 13 bases in the middle. Germline V gene data show CDR1 as KGHDR and CDR2 as SFDVKD. CDR3 bases: TGTGCCACCAGTCTAGGGGGAAGGCACGAGCAGTACTTC. As protein: CATSLGGRHEQYF.

The J gene is TRBJ2-5, the V gene TRBV2, with 12 bases identical to TRBD2. With V trimmed by 5 bases and J by 5 bases, 6 bases remained unmatched. In germline, CDR1 is SNHLY, CDR2 FYNNEI. The length of the CDR3 is 15 residues. CDR3 sequence: CASSSLAGGPETQYF. The CDR3 DNA follows: TGTGCCAGCAGTTCTCTAGCGGGGGGGCCGGAGACCCAGTACTTC. The full variable domain, rest sourced from reference TRBV2 and TRBJ2-5, is EPEVTQTPSHQVTQMGQEVILRCVPISNHLYFYWYRQILGQKVEFLVSFYNNEISEKSEIFDDQFSVERPDGSNFTLKIRSTKLEDSAMYFCASSSLAGGPETQYFGPGTRLLVL.

J is TRBJ1-1 and V is TRBV19; possibly TRBD1 for D (5 bases). Germline-derived CDR1 and CDR2 are LNHDA and SQIVND (reference sequence). CDR3 length: 15 amino acids. The V end was cut by 4 bases, the J end by 5 bases, with 17 bases between. DNA of the CDR3: TGTGCCAGTAGTACAGACAGACTCGTTGGGACTGAAGCTTTCTTT. This encodes CASSTDRLVGTEAFF.

The chain joins TRBV2 to TRBJ2-1, with D possibly matching TRBD1 (5 bases). CDR3 length: 13 residues. V lost 6 bases, J lost 4 bases, and 10 bases lay in between. Looked up from germline, CDR1 is SNHLY and CDR2 is FYNNEI. CDR3 sequence reads: CASSASGYNEQFF. In nucleotides, the CDR3 is TGTGCCAGCAGCGCGTCAGGGTACAATGAGCAGTTCTTC.

The chain uses TRBV4-3 and TRBJ2-2, with a possible D match to TRBD2 (7 bases). V lost 0 bases, J lost 7 bases, and 15 bases lay in between. Germline loops: CDR1 LGHNA, CDR2 YSLEER. This CDR3 has 16 residues. The CDR3 nucleotides are TGCGCCAGCAGCCAAGATCACGGGGGGCTGGGCGGGGAGCTGTTTTTT. It encodes CASSQDHGGLGGELFF.

This clone was counted once. This sample also contains other DNA sequences that code for the same CDR3. The rearrangement uses TRBV24-1 and TRBJ1-2; TRBD1 matches 8 bases. J lost 2 bases, V lost 3 bases, and 1 base had no gene match. This CDR3 region has 14 residues. The germline V gene encodes CDR1 KGHDR and CDR2 SFDVKD. CDR3 coding DNA: TGTGCCACCAGTGATCGACAGGGGAACTATGGCTACACCTTC. Protein sequence: CATSDRQGNYGYTF.

The V and J genes are TRBV27 and TRBJ2-1, with D possibly TRBD1 on 6 matching bases. This CDR3 is 13 amino acids long. The germline V gene has CDR1 MNHEY and CDR2 SMNVEV (reference sequence). The germline V and J ends were trimmed by 2 bases and 8 bases, with 10 bases remaining between them. The CDR3 sequence is CASSLNRVHEQFF. CDR3 in DNA: TGTGCCAGCAGTTTAAACAGGGTCCATGAGCAGTTCTTC.

V usage is TRBV7-9 and J usage is TRBJ1-1; 8 bases match TRBD1. There are 17 residues in the CDR3. Germline-derived CDR1 and CDR2 are SEHNR and FQNEAQ (reference sequence). With V trimmed by 1 base and J by 5 bases, 12 bases remained unmatched. The CDR3 DNA reads TGTGCCAGCAGCTTAGAGGGATGGCAGGGGGCAGGGACTGAAGCTTTCTTT. Translation gives CASSLEGWQGAGTEAFF.

J is TRBJ1-6 and V is TRBV6-1; no definite D call. The V end was cut by 2 bases, the J end by 6 bases, with 14 bases between. The CDR3 has 16 residues. Per the germline V gene, CDR1 is MNHNS and CDR2 is SASEGT. The CDR3 bases are TGTGCCAGCAGTGAAAATAGCGTCTGGGCTAATTCACCCCTCCACTTT. Its protein is CASSENSVWANSPLHF.